The text below deals with one T cell receptor beta chain. Antigen unknown. The data stem from a study of cytomegalovirus exposure and HLA in healthy donors. Study in general: Per a later analysis, the 666 first-cohort and 100 to 150 validation repertoires shared one platform. The study's findings and limits: Reports showed the classifier diagnosing cytomegalovirus status with high specificity and sensitivity. In vitro work confirmed that a few CMV-associated chains recognize CMV antigens. 164 TCR beta chains were listed as cytomegalovirus-associated.

Clones were read by immunoSEQ multiplex PCR, and TCRdb kept only the in-frame ones, dropping some. The sample carries tens of thousands of clones, roughly 90% recorded once. The CDR3 runs 15 residues. The germline gives CDR1 ENHRY, CDR2 SYGVKD. Trimming stripped 6 bases from V and 0 bases from J, with 11 bases between. Sequenced input: PBMCs. The sequence was obtained from a woman aged 18-35 years in good health and CMV-seropositive. V is TRBV10-3 and J is TRBJ2-2; a possible D gene is TRBD2 (5 bases). For the CDR3, the DNA is TGTGCCATCAGGCGGTCGGGAACGAACACCGGGGAGCTGTTTTTT. Residues: CAIRRSGTNTGELFF.